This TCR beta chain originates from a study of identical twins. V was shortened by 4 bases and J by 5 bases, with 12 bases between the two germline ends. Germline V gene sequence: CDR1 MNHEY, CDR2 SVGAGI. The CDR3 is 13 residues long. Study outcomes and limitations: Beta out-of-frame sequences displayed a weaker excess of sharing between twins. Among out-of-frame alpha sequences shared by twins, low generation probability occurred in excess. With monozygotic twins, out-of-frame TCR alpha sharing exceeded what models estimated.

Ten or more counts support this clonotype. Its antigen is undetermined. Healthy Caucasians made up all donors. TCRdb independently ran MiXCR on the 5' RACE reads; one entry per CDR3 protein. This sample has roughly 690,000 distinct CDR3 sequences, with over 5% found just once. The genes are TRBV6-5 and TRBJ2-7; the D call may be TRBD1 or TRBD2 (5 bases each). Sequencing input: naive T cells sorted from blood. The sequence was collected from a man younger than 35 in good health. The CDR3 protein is CASSFRRGHEQYV. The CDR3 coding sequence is TGTGCCAGCAGTTTCCGAAGGGGACACGAGCAGTACGTC.